The 5 T cell receptor beta chains listed next were all sequenced from one sample in a study of PD-1 blockade in classical Hodgkin lymphoma. Brentuximab vedotin exposure varied, and every patient relapsed after autologous stem cell transplantation. Produced via immunoSEQ multiplex PCR; TCRdb's table is partial and in-frame only. There are about 6,500 clones in the sample; roughly 80% occur only once, and around two fifths lies in the top ten. Sequenced here: peripheral blood mononuclear cells (PBMCs), sampled at baseline. These receptors all come from a human donor with classical Hodgkin lymphoma.

The chain combines TRBV7-9 with TRBJ2-1; D may be TRBD1 (6 bases). The length of the CDR3 is 12 residues. Trimming took off 3 bases at V and 8 bases at J, with 8 bases between the two ends. CDR1 SEHNR and CDR2 FQNEAQ come from the germline V gene (reference sequence). CDR3 residues: CASSLGADEQFF. The CDR3 DNA follows: TGTGCCAGCAGCTTGGGGGCGGATGAGCAGTTCTTC.

This chain uses TRBV6-1 with TRBJ2-6; maybe TRBD2 (6 bases). Trimming took 5 bases from V and 1 from J, leaving 9 bases between them. This CDR3 is 15 amino acids long. Germline CDR1 and CDR2: MNHNS and SASEGT. The CDR3 spells CASSQTSSGANVLTF. DNA of the CDR3: TGTGCCAGCAGTCAGACTAGTTCTGGGGCCAACGTCCTGACTTTC.

A word on this clone: One end of the junction is discordant with germline, which a read error may explain. The genes are TRBV7-6 and TRBJ2-1; 11 bases match TRBD2. CDR3 length: 14 residues. Germline CDR1 and CDR2: SGHVS and FNYEAQ. The CDR3: CASSIAGGVNEQFF. CDR3 in DNA: TGTGCCAGCAGCATAGCGGGGGGGGTAAATGAGCAGTTCTTC.

This clone was seen a few times. The chain links TRBV5-4 to TRBJ2-1; 8 positions match TRBD2. Germline V lookup: CDR1 SGHNT, CDR2 YYREEE (reference sequence). The CDR3 loop spans 15 amino acids. The V gene end was trimmed by 1 base and the J gene end by 3 bases; junction bases not matched to a gene: 3. The CDR3 loop reads CASSLSLADYNEQFF. The CDR3 nucleotides are TGTGCCAGCAGCTTGTCACTAGCGGACTACAATGAGCAGTTCTTC.

The chain couples TRBV5-4 to TRBJ2-3; TRBD2 matches 9 bases. Looked up from germline, CDR1 is SGHNT and CDR2 is YYREEE (reference sequence). CDR3 size: 15 residues. Trimming at V came to 2 bases and at J to 5 bases, leaving 6 bases not matched to a gene. The CDR3 loop reads CASSFLAGGLDTQYF. In DNA, the CDR3 is TGTGCCAGCAGCTTCTTGGCGGGAGGGTTAGATACGCAGTATTTT.